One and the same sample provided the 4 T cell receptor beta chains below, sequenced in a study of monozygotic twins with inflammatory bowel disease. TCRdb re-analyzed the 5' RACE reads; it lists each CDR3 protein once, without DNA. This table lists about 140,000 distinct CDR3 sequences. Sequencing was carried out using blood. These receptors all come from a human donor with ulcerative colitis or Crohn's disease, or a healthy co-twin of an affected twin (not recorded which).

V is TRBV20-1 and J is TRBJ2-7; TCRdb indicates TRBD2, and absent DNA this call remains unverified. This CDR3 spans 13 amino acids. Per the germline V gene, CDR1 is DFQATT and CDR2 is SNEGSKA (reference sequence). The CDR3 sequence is CSAETGLHYEQYF.

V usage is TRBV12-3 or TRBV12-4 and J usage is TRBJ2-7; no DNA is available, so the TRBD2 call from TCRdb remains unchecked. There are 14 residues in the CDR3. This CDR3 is CASRPTGTSGRVDF.

CDR3 loop: CASSGQLAGGLSSSYNEQFF. The rearrangement links TRBV9 to TRBJ2-1; TCRdb lists TRBD2, though no DNA is available to test this call. Germline V gives CDR1 SGDLS, CDR2 YYNGEE. This CDR3 has 20 residues.

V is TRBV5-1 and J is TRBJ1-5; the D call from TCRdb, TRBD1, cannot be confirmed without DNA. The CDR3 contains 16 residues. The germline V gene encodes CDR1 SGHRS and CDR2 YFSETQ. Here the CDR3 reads CASRPAPGQRNQPQHF.